The 2 T cell receptor beta chains below all came from one sample that was sequenced in a study of cytomegalovirus exposure and HLA in healthy donors. Some clones are missing from TCRdb's copy, which holds only in-frame ones; the method was immunoSEQ multiplex PCR. The sample holds roughly 59,000 clones, 80% to 95% seen once. The specimen was PBMCs. Source of these receptors: a man aged 18 to 29 in good health and CMV-seropositive.

Comment on this clone: Other DNA variants within this sample encode the same CDR3. The rearrangement joins TRBV28 to TRBJ1-5, with 9 bases aligning to TRBD1. V shed 8 bases and J 6 bases; nucleotides not matched to a gene: 8. CDR3 length: 14 amino acids. The germline CDR1 and CDR2 sequences are MDHEN and SYDVKM. The CDR3 nucleotides read TGTGCCAGCCTAGGACAGGGGCGTGCTCAGCCCCAGCATTTT. As protein: CASLGQGRAQPQHF.

J is TRBJ2-1 and V is TRBV7-3; possible D gene TRBD2, 6 bases. The CDR3 has 14 amino acids. Germline V gives CDR1 SGHTA, CDR2 FQGTGA. Trimming shortened V by 2 bases and J by 6 bases, and 11 bases separated the two germline ends. CDR3 residues: CASSLLVGLNEQFF. As DNA, the CDR3 is TGTGCCAGCAGCTTATTGGTGGGACTCAATGAGCAGTTCTTC.